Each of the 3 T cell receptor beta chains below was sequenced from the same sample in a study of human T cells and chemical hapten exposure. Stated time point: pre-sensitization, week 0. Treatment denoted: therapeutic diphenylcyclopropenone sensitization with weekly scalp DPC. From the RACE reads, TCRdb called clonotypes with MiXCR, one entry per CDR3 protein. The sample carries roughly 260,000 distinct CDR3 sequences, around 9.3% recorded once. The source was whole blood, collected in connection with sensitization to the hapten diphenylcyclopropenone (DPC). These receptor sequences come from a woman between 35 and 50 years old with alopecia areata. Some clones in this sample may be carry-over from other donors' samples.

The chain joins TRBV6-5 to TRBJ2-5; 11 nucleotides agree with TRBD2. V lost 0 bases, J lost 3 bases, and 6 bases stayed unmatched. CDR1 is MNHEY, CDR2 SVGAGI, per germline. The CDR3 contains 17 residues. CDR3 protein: CASSYSMASGRKETQYF. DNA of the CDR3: TGTGCCAGCAGTTACTCGATGGCTAGCGGGAGGAAAGAGACCCAGTACTTC.

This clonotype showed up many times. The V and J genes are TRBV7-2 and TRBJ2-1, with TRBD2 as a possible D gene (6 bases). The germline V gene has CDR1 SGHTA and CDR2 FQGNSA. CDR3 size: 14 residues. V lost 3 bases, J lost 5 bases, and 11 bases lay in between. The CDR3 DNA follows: TGTGCCAGCAGCTTCCGCTGGGGGGACAATGAGCAGTTCTTC. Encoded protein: CASSFRWGDNEQFF.

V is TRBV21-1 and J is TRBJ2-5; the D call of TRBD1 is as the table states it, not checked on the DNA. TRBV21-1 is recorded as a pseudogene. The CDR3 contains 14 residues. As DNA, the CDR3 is TGTGCCAGCAGCTCTCTGCCACCCCGGGAGACCCAGTACTTC. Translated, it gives CASSSLPPRETQYF.